Sequencing of this T cell receptor (beta chain) was carried out in a study of neoadjuvant anti-PD-1 for oral cavity cancer. General study points: Each response group had just a few patients in TCR analyses. Higher pretreatment blood Treg/Th17 ratios correlated with higher pretreatment blood and lower post-treatment tumor TCRbeta clonality.

The V gene lost 4 bases and the J gene lost 0 bases, with 12 bases spanning the gap. The germline CDR1 and CDR2 sequences are MNHNY and SVGAGI (reference sequence). The CDR3 is 15 residues long. Of note for this clone: Its antigen is undetermined.

Repertoires were generated with immunoSEQ multiplex PCR, while TCRdb's copy carries only in-frame clones and drops some. The sample includes about 72,000 clones, approximately 82% of them seen just once. Specimen: PBMCs, collected before nivolumab (anti-PD-1) treatment. The receptor's source is a person aged 40-85 years with oral cavity squamous cell carcinoma. The chain combines TRBV6-6 with TRBJ1-2; the D is unclear. The CDR3 protein is CASSWFRKANYGYTF. The CDR3 bases are TGTGCCAGCAGTTGGTTTAGGAAAGCTAACTATGGCTACACCTTC.